This passage covers 11 T cell receptor beta chains from one sample sequenced in a study of T-cell reconstitution after alpha-beta-depleted transplantation in children. Unique molecular identifiers tagged the TCRbeta library. MiXCR, run by TCRdb on the PCR reads, gives a single entry per CDR3 protein. The sample includes about 500,000 distinct CDR3 sequences, about 33% of them seen just once. This specimen was PBMCs from the stem cell graft donor, taken from the stem cell graft. The origin of the receptors is a human donor who donated a stem cell graft to a child with aplastic anemia.

The table lists this clonotype with a few counts. The genes are TRBV28 and TRBJ1-5; unclear D gene. CDR1 and CDR2 (germline): MDHEN, SYDVKM. The V end was cut by 3 bases, the J end by 0 bases, with 9 bases between. CDR3 length: 15 amino acids. The CDR3 reads CASSLAENSNQPQHF. As DNA, the CDR3 is TGTGCCAGCAGTTTGGCGGAAAATAGCAATCAGCCCCAGCATTTT.

V is TRBV9 and J is TRBJ2-1; 8 bases are a match to TRBD2. V shed 3 bases and J 7 bases; nucleotides not matched to a gene: 12. From germline, CDR1 is SGDLS and CDR2 YYNGEE. The CDR3 covers 16 residues. CDR3 residues: CASSGGETSVRNEQFF. In DNA form, the CDR3 reads TGTGCCAGCAGCGGCGGCGAGACTAGCGTTAGAAATGAGCAGTTCTTC.

V is TRBV20-1 and J is TRBJ1-1, with D unresolved. V was shortened by 6 bases and J by 0 bases, with 14 bases between the two germline ends. The CDR3 loop spans 14 amino acids. CDR1 and CDR2 (germline): DFQATT, SNEGSKA (reference sequence). The CDR3 loop is CSARRPSMNTEAFF. The CDR3, as DNA: TGCAGTGCGCGTCGTCCTAGTATGAACACTGAAGCTTTCTTT.

The chain recombines TRBV7-9 with TRBJ1-2; no clear D. The ends were cut back, 1 base at V and 0 bases at J, with 9 bases in the middle. Germline-derived CDR1 and CDR2 are SEHNR and FQNEAQ (reference sequence). The CDR3 consists of 15 residues. As DNA, the CDR3 is TGTGCCAGCAGCTTAGATGGTAGGGCTAACTATGGCTACACCTTC. Protein product: CASSLDGRANYGYTF.

The sample holds a few counts of this clonotype. This rearrangement joins TRBV12-3 or TRBV12-4 to TRBJ1-1; 8 bases agree with TRBD1. The CDR3 totals 15 residues. V lost 5 bases to trimming and J lost 1 base; unmatched junction nucleotides: 6. CDR3: CASSPSGTGNTEAFF. The CDR3 DNA is TGTGCCAGCAGTCCATCCGGGACAGGGAACACTGAAGCTTTCTTT.

The table lists this clonotype with a count of one. V gene TRBV7-8 combines with J gene TRBJ1-3; perhaps TRBD1 as D (6 bases). The CDR3 runs to 14 residues. V dropped 5 bases and J dropped 4 bases, with 12 bases sitting between them. In germline, CDR1 is SGHVS, CDR2 FQNEAQ. Here the CDR3 reads CASSNRAGGNTIYF. In DNA, the CDR3 is TGTGCCAGCAGCAACAGGGCAGGAGGAAACACCATATATTTT. Filled out from reference TRBV7-8 and TRBJ1-3, the complete variable domain reads GAGVSQSPRYKVAKRGQDVALRCDPISGHVSLFWYQQALGQGPEFLTYFQNEAQLDKSGLPSDRFFAERPEGSVSTLKIQRTQQEDSAVYLCASSNRAGGNTIYFGEGSWLTVV.

The chain employs TRBV5-5 and TRBJ2-7; TRBD1 is a possible D gene (6 bases). The germline V gene has CDR1 SGHKS and CDR2 YYEKEE (reference sequence). Trimming pared 3 bases from V and 0 bases from J, leaving 13 bases between. This CDR3 is built from 15 residues. The CDR3 DNA follows: TGTGCCAGCAGCTGGGGTACAGGGATCTCCTACGAGCAGTACGTC. It codes for CASSWGTGISYEQYV.

The chain uses TRBV27 and TRBJ1-5; a weak D match, TRBD1 (6 bases). CDR1 and CDR2 from the germline V gene are MNHEY and SMNVEV (reference sequence). V was clipped by 8 bases and J by 6 bases, with 23 bases between them. CDR3 size: 16 residues. For the CDR3, the DNA is TGTGCCAGCGGACCGGGACAACTTGTGGGTGGTCAGCCCCAGCATTTT. Residues: CASGPGQLVGGQPQHF.

This clonotype was recorded only once. The chain has TRBV6-5 and TRBJ2-7, with D perhaps matching TRBD2 (7 bases). Deletions cut 4 bases from V and 2 bases from J, with 18 bases between. CDR1 is MNHEY, CDR2 SVGAGI, per germline. CDR3 length equals 16 residues. The CDR3 coding sequence is TGTGCCAGCAGTTCCCGGGGGGCCCACCGGGCCTACGAGCAGTACTTC. Its protein is CASSSRGAHRAYEQYF.

The chain couples TRBV11-3 to TRBJ2-3, with unresolved D. V lost 3 bases and J lost 3, with 4 bases in between. This CDR3 has 12 amino acids. Germline CDR1 reads SGHNT; CDR2 reads YENEEA. CDR3 loop: CASSFATDTQYF. Here the CDR3 DNA reads TGTGCCAGCAGCTTCGCGACAGATACGCAGTATTTT. The full variable domain, in which reference TRBV11-3 and TRBJ2-3 provide the parts outside the CDR3, is EAGVVQSPRYKIIEKKQPVAFWCNPISGHNTLYWYLQNLGQGPELLIRYENEEAVDDSQLPKDRFSAERLKGVDSTLKIQPAELGDSAVYLCASSFATDTQYFGPGTRLTVL.

In this sample, this clonotype turned up a few times. The chain joins TRBV20-1 to TRBJ2-3; D may be TRBD2 (5 bases). The CDR3 consists of 14 residues. CDR1 and CDR2 (germline): DFQATT, SNEGSKA (reference sequence). Trimming took 5 bases from V and 3 from J, leaving 15 bases between them. CDR3 nucleotides: TGCAGTGCTGGAAGCCGGAGGTGGACAGATACGCAGTATTTT. Translation gives CSAGSRRWTDTQYF.